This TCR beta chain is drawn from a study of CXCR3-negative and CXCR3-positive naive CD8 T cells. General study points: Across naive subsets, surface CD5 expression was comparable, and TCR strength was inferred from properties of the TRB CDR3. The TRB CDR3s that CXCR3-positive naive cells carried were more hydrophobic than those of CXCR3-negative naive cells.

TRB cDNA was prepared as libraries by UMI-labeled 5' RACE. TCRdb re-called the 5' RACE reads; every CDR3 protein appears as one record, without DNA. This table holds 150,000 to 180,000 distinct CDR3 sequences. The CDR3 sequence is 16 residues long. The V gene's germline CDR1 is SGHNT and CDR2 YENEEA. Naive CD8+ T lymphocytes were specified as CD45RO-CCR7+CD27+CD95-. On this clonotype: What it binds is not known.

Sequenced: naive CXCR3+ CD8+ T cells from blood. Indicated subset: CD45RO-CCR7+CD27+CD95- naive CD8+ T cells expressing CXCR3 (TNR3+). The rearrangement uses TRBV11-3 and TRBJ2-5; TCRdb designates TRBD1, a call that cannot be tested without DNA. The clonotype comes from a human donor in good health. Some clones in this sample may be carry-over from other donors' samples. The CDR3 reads CASSPFLGGGQETQYF.